A single sample gave rise to the 8 T cell receptor beta chains below, sequenced in a study of response to subunit inactivated influenza vaccine. TCRdb fed the RT-PCR reads into MiXCR, producing one record per CDR3 protein. Of roughly 790,000 distinct CDR3 sequences detected, 21% appear once; the ten largest clones hold roughly a tenth. The specimen comprised PBMCs from blood, sampled 4 to 6 days after vaccination. The receptors come from a man aged 50 to 59 who received an inactivated influenza vaccine.

This clonotype was observed a handful of times. The rearrangement links TRBV24-1 to TRBJ1-1, with D perhaps matching TRBD1 (6 bases). Trimming left V 2 bases short and J 3 bases short, with 12 bases between. The CDR3 consists of 15 residues. Germline lookup yields CDR1 KGHDR and CDR2 SFDVKD. As DNA, the CDR3 is TGTGCCACCAGTGATTCCAGGGGAGGGGACACTGAAGCTTTCTTT. Protein: CATSDSRGGDTEAFF.

The V and J genes are TRBV24-1 and TRBJ2-3; 10 bases match TRBD2. There are 15 residues in the CDR3. Per the germline V gene, CDR1 is KGHDR and CDR2 is SFDVKD. The J segment lost 4 bases and the V segment lost 3 bases, leaving 3 bases of the junction unmatched. DNA for the CDR3: TGTGCCACCAGTGATATAGCGGGAGGAGCAGATACGCAGTATTTT. This translates into CATSDIAGGADTQYF.

This clonotype was recorded a few times. The chain uses TRBV10-3 and TRBJ2-7; D is tentatively TRBD1 or TRBD2 (5 bases each). Germline CDR1 is ENHRY and CDR2 is SYGVKD. The CDR3 has 12 amino acids. V was clipped by 10 bases and J by 7 bases, with 17 bases between them. CDR3 bases: TGTGCCACAAAGAGGGGCGATTGGGAGCAGTACTTC. Translation: CATKRGDWEQYF.

In its sample, this clonotype was seen a few times. The J gene is TRBJ2-2, the V gene TRBV5-1, with D possibly being TRBD2 (6 bases). V was trimmed by 1 base and J by 4 bases, leaving 11 bases between them. The CDR3 is 15 residues long. Germline values: CDR1 SGHRS, CDR2 YFSETQ. This CDR3 reads CASSLTISGTGELFF. As DNA, the CDR3 is TGCGCCAGCAGCTTGACCATTAGCGGCACCGGGGAGCTGTTTTTT.

There are many counts of this clonotype. CDR3 bases: TGTGCCAGCAGACCACAGGCAACTAATGAAAAACTGTTTTTT. Translating it yields CASRPQATNEKLFF. The chain is built from TRBV28 and TRBJ1-4, with D tentatively TRBD1 (5 bases). CDR1 and CDR2 from the germline V gene are MDHEN and SYDVKM. Trimming stripped 6 bases from V and 0 bases from J, with 8 bases between. The CDR3 extends over 14 amino acids.

This clonotype came up many times. The chain is built from TRBV5-1 and TRBJ1-1, with D hard to call. In germline, CDR1 is SGHRS, CDR2 YFSETQ. With 5 bases removed from V and 3 bases from J, the gap between germline ends came to 5 bases. This CDR3 has 11 residues. The CDR3 nucleotides read TGCGCCAGCAGATCAGACACTGAAGCTTTCTTT. This encodes CASRSDTEAFF.

The chain employs TRBV29-1 and TRBJ1-1; TRBD1 might be the D (6 bases). There are 13 residues in the CDR3. Trimming stripped 3 bases from V and 4 bases from J, with 12 bases between. Per germline, CDR1 SQVTM and CDR2 ANQGSEA. CDR3 bases: TGCAGCGTTGATAAACAGGGAAGCACTGAAGCTTTCTTT. It codes for CSVDKQGSTEAFF.

The V and J genes are TRBV7-9 and TRBJ2-3; D is unclear. This CDR3 has 11 residues. The V gene's germline CDR1 is SEHNR and CDR2 FQNEAQ (reference sequence). V dropped 5 bases and J dropped 10 bases, with 10 bases sitting between them. CDR3 in DNA: TGTGCCAGCAGCCAGTACGGTTCGCAGTATTTT. Its translation is CASSQYGSQYF. The full variable domain, in which reference TRBV7-9 and TRBJ2-3 provide the parts outside the CDR3, is DTGVSQNPRHKITKRGQNVTFRCDPISEHNRLYWYRQTLGQGPEFLTYFQNEAQLEKSRLLSDRFSAERPKGSFSTLEIQRTEQGDSAMYLCASSQYGSQYFGPGTRLTVL.